What follows are 26 T cell receptor beta chains derived from one specimen sequenced in a study of blood T cell repertoires in COVID-19. The table came from immunoSEQ multiplex PCR; TCRdb's copy has only in-frame clones and leaves some out. Of under 450,000 clones listed, approximately 90% are singletons. The sequencing input was peripheral blood. The receptors derive from a woman between 45 and 60 years old with COVID-19, enrolled during active disease.

V gene TRBV3-1 (or the pseudogene TRBV3-2) combines with J gene TRBJ2-3; 15 positions agree with TRBD2. The CDR3 length is 17 residues. With 5 bases clipped from V and 2 bases from J, the junction kept 5 bases outside the gene matches. Germline lookup yields CDR1 LGHDT and CDR2 YNNKEL (reference sequence). The CDR3 DNA reads TGTGCCAGCAGCGAGGGGACTAGCGGGGGGTTCACAGATACGCAGTATTTT. This translates into CASSEGTSGGFTDTQYF.

The J gene is TRBJ2-3, the V gene TRBV3-1 (or the pseudogene TRBV3-2), with D maybe TRBD2 (5 bases). The CDR3 totals 13 residues. The V and J ends lost 4 bases and 6 bases respectively, with 11 bases between them. Germline V gene sequence: CDR1 LGHDT, CDR2 YNNKEL (reference sequence). CDR3 sequence reads: CASSPVRGDTQYF. CDR3 coding DNA: TGTGCCAGCAGCCCGGTACGAGGGGATACGCAGTATTTT.

In this sample, this clone turned up a few times. The rearrangement joins TRBV7-3 to TRBJ2-1; 9 bases match TRBD2. The CDR3 is made up of 15 amino acids. Germline V CDR1 and CDR2: SGHTA, FQGTGA. V shed 5 bases and J 7 bases; nucleotides not matched to a gene: 9. The CDR3 nucleotides are TGTGCCAGCAGCCCCGGAGGAGCGGGGGGAAATGAGCAGTTCTTC. Protein product: CASSPGGAGGNEQFF.

The chain has TRBV6-5 and TRBJ1-5; no clear D. CDR1 and CDR2 from the germline V gene are MNHEY and SVGAGI. Trimming stripped 2 bases from V and 0 bases from J, with 8 bases between. The CDR3 spans 15 residues. The CDR3 is CASSYGLNSNQPQHF. DNA of the CDR3: TGTGCCAGCAGTTACGGGCTTAATAGCAATCAGCCCCAGCATTTT.

The genes are TRBV11-3 and TRBJ2-5; D is ambiguous. Trimming stripped 1 base from V and 5 bases from J, with 11 bases between. The CDR3 is made up of 14 amino acids. From germline, CDR1 is SGHNT and CDR2 YENEEA. CDR3 bases: TGTGCCAGCAGCTTAGGCCCCTCCAGGGAGACCCAGTACTTC. This gives the protein CASSLGPSRETQYF.

This chain links TRBV10-3 with TRBJ1-4; 9 positions agree with TRBD1. Trimming at V came to 5 bases and at J to 7 bases, leaving 5 bases not matched to a gene. The CDR3 runs 14 residues. Germline CDR1 and CDR2: ENHRY and SYGVKD. CDR3 amino acids: CAISLTGGFEKLFF. The CDR3, as DNA: TGTGCCATCAGTCTGACAGGGGGATTTGAAAAACTGTTTTTT.

J is TRBJ2-4 and V is TRBV5-6; tentative D call: TRBD1 (6 bases). This CDR3 spans 15 amino acids. V dropped 7 bases and J dropped 0 bases, with 14 bases sitting between them. Germline CDR1 is SGHDT and CDR2 is YYEEEE. In nucleotides, the CDR3 is TGTGCCAGCCGCACCCAGGGGTTAGCCAAAAACATTCAGTACTTC. Its protein is CASRTQGLAKNIQYF.

This rearrangement joins TRBV4-1 to TRBJ1-1; TRBD1 aligns across 9 bases. J lost 6 bases, V lost 0 bases, and 14 bases had no gene match. Germline V lookup: CDR1 MGHRA, CDR2 YSYEKL. The CDR3 covers 18 residues. CDR3 region: CASSQEVSGTGSSSEAFF. CDR3 in DNA: TGCGCCAGCAGCCAAGAAGTATCCGGGACAGGGTCGAGCTCTGAAGCTTTCTTT.

This chain joins TRBV29-1 and TRBJ1-2; D possibly corresponds to TRBD1 (5 bases). V was shortened by 4 bases and J by 5 bases, with 14 bases between the two germline ends. The CDR3 has 13 residues. Germline assignment: CDR1 SQVTM and CDR2 ANQGSEA. The CDR3 DNA follows: TGCAGCGTTGGGGGGGAGACGACGTATGGCTACACCTTC. Translation: CSVGGETTYGYTF. Complete variable domain (other parts from reference TRBV29-1 and TRBJ1-2): SAVISQKPSRDICQRGTSLTIQCQVDSQVTMMFWYRQQPGQSLTLIATANQGSEATYESGFVIDKFPISRPNLTFSTLTVSNMSPEDSSIYLCSVGGETTYGYTFGSGTRLTVV.

This rearrangement joins TRBV30 to TRBJ1-2; D gene uncertain. The CDR3 is 13 amino acids. The V end lost 3 bases, the J end lost 3 bases, and 11 bases lay between the germline ends. Germline CDR1 is GTSNPN and CDR2 is SVGIG (reference sequence). The CDR3 sequence is CAWRYHRDYGYTF. CDR3 nucleotides: TGTGCCTGGAGATATCATCGGGACTATGGCTACACCTTC.

The rearrangement links TRBV7-3 to TRBJ2-3; a possible D gene is TRBD1 (5 bases). V gave up 0 bases and J gave up 4 bases, with 11 bases separating them. The V gene's germline CDR1 is SGHTA and CDR2 FQGTGA. This CDR3 is 15 amino acids long. The DNA of the CDR3 is TGTGCCAGCAGCTTAACTCAGGGAACCCCAGATACGCAGTATTTT. Protein: CASSLTQGTPDTQYF.

J is TRBJ2-7 and V is TRBV30; D gene uncertain. V was cut by 3 bases and J by 7 bases, with 10 bases left in between. Germline loops: CDR1 GTSNPN, CDR2 SVGIG (reference sequence). The CDR3 is 11 residues long. CDR3 nucleotides: TGTGCCTGGAGCCCCCTAGTTGAGCAGTACTTC. This codes for CAWSPLVEQYF.

V gene TRBV5-5 combines with J gene TRBJ1-2; a possible D gene is TRBD1 (5 bases). The ends were cut back, 4 bases at V and 3 bases at J, with 10 bases in the middle. This CDR3 has 13 residues. Per the germline V gene, CDR1 is SGHKS and CDR2 is YYEKEE (reference sequence). The CDR3 DNA is TGTGCCAGCAGCACCCTGACAGACTATGGCTACACCTTC. Translated: CASSTLTDYGYTF.

The chain combines TRBV19 with TRBJ2-7; possibly TRBD2 for D (5 bases). CDR3 size: 11 residues. Germline V gene lookup returns CDR1 LNHDA and CDR2 SQIVND (reference sequence). The V end lost 3 bases, the J end lost 6 bases, and 6 bases lay between the germline ends. The CDR3 reads CASSIRGEQYF. The CDR3 region has the DNA TGTGCCAGTAGTATTCGGGGCGAGCAGTACTTC.

V usage is TRBV7-2 and J usage is TRBJ1-6; 7 positions agree with TRBD1. CDR1 is SGHTA and CDR2 is FQGNSA in the germline V gene. V was clipped by 5 bases and J by 7 bases; unmatched bases: 11. The CDR3 runs to 16 residues. CDR3 in amino acids: CASSLENRGRNSPLHF. In DNA form, the CDR3 reads TGTGCCAGCAGCCTCGAGAACAGGGGTCGAAATTCACCCCTCCACTTT.

This clone was seen just once. The rearrangement links TRBV3-1 (or the pseudogene TRBV3-2) to TRBJ2-1; D uncertain. Trimming cost V 1 base and J 0 bases, with 7 bases left between them. Germline loops: CDR1 LGHDT, CDR2 YNNKEL (reference sequence). The CDR3 consists of 15 residues. CDR3 loop: CASSQVRSSYNEQFF. The CDR3 DNA sequence: TGTGCCAGCAGCCAAGTACGCAGCTCCTACAATGAGCAGTTCTTC.

V gene TRBV4-1 combines with J gene TRBJ2-3; weak D call: TRBD2 (6 bases). Per germline, CDR1 MGHRA and CDR2 YSYEKL. CDR3 length: 13 amino acids. The V end was cut by 3 bases, the J end by 12 bases, with 16 bases between. In nucleotides, the CDR3 is TGCGCCAGCAGCCAGCCCCGGGACTCCATCCAGTATTTT. Protein product: CASSQPRDSIQYF.

This clone was counted a single time. This sequence joins TRBV9 and TRBJ2-7; the match to TRBD1 covers 8 bases. Per germline, CDR1 SGDLS and CDR2 YYNGEE. J was trimmed by 4 bases and V by 2 bases; bases with no gene match: 8. The CDR3 consists of 15 residues. CDR3 nucleotide sequence: TGTGCCAGCAGCGTCACAGGGGGTGAGGGTTACGAGCAGTACTTC. It codes for CASSVTGGEGYEQYF.

The CDR3 loop reads CASSLGEARGRIGYTF. Written as DNA, the CDR3 is TGTGCCAGCAGCTTGGGGGAGGCCAGGGGGAGGATTGGCTACACCTTC. The V and J genes are TRBV5-6 and TRBJ1-2, with 7 bases fitting TRBD1. The V segment lost 0 bases and the J segment 7 bases; nucleotides outside the gene matches: 12. CDR3 length equals 16 residues. Germline lookup yields CDR1 SGHDT and CDR2 YYEEEE.

On this clone itself: The sample holds other DNA sequences that translate to the same CDR3. The chain links TRBV6-5 to TRBJ1-5; tentative D call: TRBD1 (6 bases). The germline V gene encodes CDR1 MNHEY and CDR2 SVGAGI. V was shortened by 2 bases and J by 1 base, with 9 bases between the two germline ends. This CDR3 is 15 amino acids long. The CDR3 DNA is TGTGCCAGCAGTTACGGCGGGGGCAGCAATCAGCCCCAGCATTTT. It encodes CASSYGGGSNQPQHF.

V usage is TRBV6-5 and J usage is TRBJ2-3; 7 nucleotides align to TRBD1. Germline trimming cut 3 bases from V and 3 bases from J; bases unmatched to any gene: 6. CDR1 is MNHEY, CDR2 SVGAGI, per germline. The CDR3 has 15 amino acids. CDR3 region: CASSYQGVGTDTQYF. For the CDR3, the DNA is TGTGCCAGCAGTTATCAGGGGGTTGGGACAGATACGCAGTATTTT.

This chain links TRBV24-1 with TRBJ1-4, with 7 bases that match TRBD1. V shed 10 bases, J shed 0 bases, and the junction held 1 base outside the gene matches. CDR1 KGHDR and CDR2 SFDVKD come from the germline V gene. CDR3 length: 13 residues. DNA for the CDR3: TGTGCCACTCAGGGGGCAACTAATGAAAAACTGTTTTTT. Amino acids: CATQGATNEKLFF.

Note on this clone: At the DNA level, this CDR3 is encoded by other sequences in the same sample as well. This sequence joins TRBV19 and TRBJ2-7, with a tentative D call TRBD2 (7 bases). Trimming pared 3 bases from V and 3 bases from J, leaving 9 bases between. CDR3 length: 13 residues. Looked up from germline, CDR1 is LNHDA and CDR2 is SQIVND (reference sequence). CDR3 region: CASSIRGGYEQYF. The CDR3 coding sequence is TGTGCCAGTAGTATTAGGGGGGGCTACGAGCAGTACTTC.

To note about this clone: At the DNA level, this CDR3 is encoded by other sequences in the same sample as well. V and J are TRBV5-1 and TRBJ1-5, with no clear D. Deletions cut 8 bases from V and 0 bases from J, with 9 bases between. The CDR3 length is 13 residues. Germline V gene data show CDR1 as SGHRS and CDR2 as YFSETQ. The CDR3 sequence: CASREDSNQPQHF. CDR3 DNA: TGCGCCAGTCGGGAGGATAGCAATCAGCCCCAGCATTTT.

The chain uses TRBV5-1 and TRBJ1-3, with 8 positions matching TRBD1. The germline CDR1 and CDR2 sequences are SGHRS and YFSETQ. Trimming removed 4 bases from V and 1 base from J; junction bases left unmatched: 7. This CDR3 region has 16 residues. The CDR3 region has the DNA TGCGCCAGCAGCCCGGCTACAGGGGGGTCTGGAAACACCATATATTTT. Residues: CASSPATGGSGNTIYF.

This chain joins TRBV19 and TRBJ2-2; D is unresolved. Per germline, CDR1 LNHDA and CDR2 SQIVND (reference sequence). The CDR3 is 15 amino acids. V was shortened by 3 bases and J by 4 bases, with 12 bases between the two germline ends. In DNA form, the CDR3 reads TGTGCCAGTAGTATCTCCGCGGCGCCCACCGGGGAGCTGTTTTTT. Its translation is CASSISAAPTGELFF.